The sample holds a few counts of the clone carrying this T cell receptor (beta chain). This sample is drawn from a study of beta chain features in type 1 diabetes. The wider study: Comparable age, gender and cell yields were observed in patients relative to healthy donors.

The sequenced template was cDNA made from the entire isolated RNA. The method was immunoSEQ multiplex PCR; TCRdb's version includes in-frame clones alone and lacks a portion of them. This table holds some 410,000 clones, 11% found once. CDR1 SGHTA and CDR2 FQGTGA come from the germline V gene. This CDR3 is built from 13 residues. Trimming stripped 3 bases from V and 0 bases from J, with 5 bases between. J is TRBJ1-1 and V is TRBV7-3; no firm D call. The TCR comes from a young woman in good health. Sequencing was done on a sample of naive CD4+ T cells from blood. CDR3 in DNA: TGTGCCAGCAGCTTCTCCCTGAACACTGAAGCTTTCTTT. Translation: CASSFSLNTEAFF.